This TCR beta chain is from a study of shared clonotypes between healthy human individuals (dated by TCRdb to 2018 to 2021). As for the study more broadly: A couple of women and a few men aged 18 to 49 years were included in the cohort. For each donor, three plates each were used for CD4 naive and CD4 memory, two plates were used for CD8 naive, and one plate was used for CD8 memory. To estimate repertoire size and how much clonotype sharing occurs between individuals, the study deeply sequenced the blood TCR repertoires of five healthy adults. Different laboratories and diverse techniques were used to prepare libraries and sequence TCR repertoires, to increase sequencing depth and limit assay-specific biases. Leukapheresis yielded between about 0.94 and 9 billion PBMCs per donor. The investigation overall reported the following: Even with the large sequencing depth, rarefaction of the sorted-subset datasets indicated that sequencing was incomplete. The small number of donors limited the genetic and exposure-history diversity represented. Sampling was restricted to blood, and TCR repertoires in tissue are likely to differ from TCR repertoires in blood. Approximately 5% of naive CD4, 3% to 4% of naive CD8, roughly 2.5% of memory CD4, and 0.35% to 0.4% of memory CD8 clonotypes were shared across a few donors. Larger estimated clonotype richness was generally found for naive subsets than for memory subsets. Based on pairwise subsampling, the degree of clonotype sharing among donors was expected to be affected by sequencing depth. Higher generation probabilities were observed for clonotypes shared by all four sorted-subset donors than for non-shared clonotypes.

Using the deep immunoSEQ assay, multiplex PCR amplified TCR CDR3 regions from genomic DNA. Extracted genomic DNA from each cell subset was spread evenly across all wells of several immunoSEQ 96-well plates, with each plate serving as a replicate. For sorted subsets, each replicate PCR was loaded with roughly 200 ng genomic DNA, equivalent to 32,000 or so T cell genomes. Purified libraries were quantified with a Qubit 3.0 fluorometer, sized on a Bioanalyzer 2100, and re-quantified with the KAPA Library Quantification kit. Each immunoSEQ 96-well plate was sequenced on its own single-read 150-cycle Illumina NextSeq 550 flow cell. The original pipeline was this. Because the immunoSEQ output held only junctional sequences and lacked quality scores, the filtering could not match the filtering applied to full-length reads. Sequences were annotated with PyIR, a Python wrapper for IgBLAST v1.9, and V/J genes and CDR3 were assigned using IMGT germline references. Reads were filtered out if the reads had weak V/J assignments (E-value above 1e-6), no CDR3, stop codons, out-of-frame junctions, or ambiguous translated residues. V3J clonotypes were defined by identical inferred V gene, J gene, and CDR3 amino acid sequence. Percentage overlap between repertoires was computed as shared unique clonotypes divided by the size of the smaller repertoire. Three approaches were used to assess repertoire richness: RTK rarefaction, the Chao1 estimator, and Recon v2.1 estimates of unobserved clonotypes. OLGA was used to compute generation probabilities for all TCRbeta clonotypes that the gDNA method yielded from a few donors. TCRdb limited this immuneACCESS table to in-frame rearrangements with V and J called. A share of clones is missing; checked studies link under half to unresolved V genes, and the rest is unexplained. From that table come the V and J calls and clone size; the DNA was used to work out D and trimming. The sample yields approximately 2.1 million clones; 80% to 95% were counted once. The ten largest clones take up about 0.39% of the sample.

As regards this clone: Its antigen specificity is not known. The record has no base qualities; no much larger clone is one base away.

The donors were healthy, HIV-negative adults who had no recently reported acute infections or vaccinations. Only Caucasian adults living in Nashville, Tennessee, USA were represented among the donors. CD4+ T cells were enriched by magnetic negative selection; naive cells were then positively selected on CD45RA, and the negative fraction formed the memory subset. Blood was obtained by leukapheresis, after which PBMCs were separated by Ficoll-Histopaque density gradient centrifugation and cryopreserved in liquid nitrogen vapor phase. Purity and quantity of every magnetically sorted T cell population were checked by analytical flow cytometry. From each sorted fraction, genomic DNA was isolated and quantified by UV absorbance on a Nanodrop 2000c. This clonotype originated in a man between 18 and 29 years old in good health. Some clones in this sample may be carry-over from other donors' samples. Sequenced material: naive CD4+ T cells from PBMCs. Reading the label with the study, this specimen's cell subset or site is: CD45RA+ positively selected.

DNA sequence: TGTGCCAGCAAGGGACTAGCGGGAGTTTTATCCTACAATGAGCAGTTCTTC. Translated, it gives CASKGLAGVLSYNEQFF. The chain links TRBV28 with TRBJ2-1, with 14 junctional bases fitting TRBD2. V is cut back by 7 bases and J by 1 base, with 6 bases in the junction unmatched. According to the germline V gene, CDR1 reads MDHEN and CDR2 reads SYDVKM. The CDR3, from cysteine to phenylalanine, totals 17 residues. The retained sequence is limited to the CDR3, 51 bases, with the frame set at the first base.